The present T cell receptor (beta chain) was sequenced within a study of long-term antiretroviral therapy in people with HIV (dated by TCRdb to the early 2020s). At the level of the whole study: Collection of the earliest samples took place about a decade ahead of the 2015 WHO recommendation for immediate ART, at a time when ART was typically delayed until CD4 counts fell. Whether ART initiation and durable HIV suppression were associated with changes in peripheral blood TRB repertoire composition and diversity was tested in a retrospective serial study. The cohort contributed over 150 cryopreserved PBMC samples from 25 to 35 adults with confirmed HIV infection, collected serially over a mean of around 6 years (range 1-12). Among the 30 to 35 participants with HIV, eleven were female. Test extractions of a monoclonal T-cell line alongside 30 to 35 polyclonal samples showed no cross-contamination during QIAcube processing.

The immunoSEQ hsTCRB v3.0 assay was used at survey level resolution to sequence the TRB variable region. A depth of about 40,000-50,000 T-cell genomes per sample was targeted for TRB sequencing. Pooled TRB libraries were sequenced on an Illumina MiSeq with a v3 150-cycle kit. On the study's bioinformatics: Analysis of repertoires was carried out in R inside a reproducible Nextflow workflow spanning QC, data transformation and analysis. LymphoSeq2, an R package for exploring AIRR-Seq data, was used to implement the custom analyses. A handful of samples that yielded fewer than 5000 total TRB sequences were excluded, so that about 200 HIV repertoires were analyzed. Among the 170 to 200 retained HIV repertoires, 55 to 65 were collected before ART initiation and approximately 130 were collected after ART initiation. Repertoires were downsampled to 5000 TRB nucleotide sequences, and summary statistics were averaged over 100 downsampling iterations. Only TRB sequences with CDR3 regions of at least seven amino acids were retained for analysis. Diversity was measured with a Shannon entropy-derived clonality score and the Gini coefficient. Repertoire networks linked the top 5000 CDR3 amino acid sequences whenever two sequences differed by an edit distance of one. Antigen specificity groups and MHC restriction were predicted for TRB CDR3 amino acid sequences with GLIPH2. Known CMV, EBV, HIV or tissue antigen associations were flagged by matching CDR3 amino acid sequences against VDJdb and McPAS-TCR. Pre-ART, post-ART and control groups were compared with Wilcoxon signed-rank tests and Holm-Bonferroni correction. This is the immuneACCESS table as TCRdb keeps it, with only in-frame sequences that have V and J called. A part of the clones is gone; compared with another copy, unresolved V genes explain less than half, and the rest is unexplained. D and trimming were read from the DNA, whereas the V and J calls and clone size are those reported in that table. The sample table records about 33,000 clones; 70% to 80% of these occur just once. Together, the top ten hold 7% to 7.5% of the sample.

What the work shows at the level of the full study, not this receptor alone: Because cell numbers in pre-ART samples were limited, unsorted PBMC were profiled instead of sorted CD4+ and CD8+ T cells. Compared with controls, HIV repertoires had narrower CDR3 length ranges, and the network structure pointed to an antigen-experienced repertoire that shifted only slightly toward naive after ART. Inferences about post-ART repertoire changes are limited because no data were available on ART adherence, viral resistance or therapy changes. Samples dated from the mid-2000s to the late 2010s, and the ART regimens used may be less effective than current ones. Limited PBMC availability meant only the TCR beta chain was sequenced, without alpha chain pairing. ART initiation was associated with a significant increase in TRB diversity, but diversity stayed significantly below transplant donor controls even after long-term ART. Expanded TRB clones identified before ART initiation dominated the repertoire across all time points, though the dominance fluctuated and decreased in many PLHIV after ART.

Looking up the germline V gene (reference sequence) yields CDR1 SGHKS and CDR2 YYEKEE. The CDR3 runs 15 amino acids, cysteine and phenylalanine included. Only the CDR3 DNA is retained, 45 bases long and in frame from the first base. The trim is 1 base for V and 1 base for J, with a gap of 10 bases between the germline ends. To be included, a participant needed at least one PBMC sample from before ART initiation plus at least two post-ART samples. Every participant with HIV received treatment in the United States of America. Before DNA extraction, cryopreserved samples containing about 0.9-11 million PBMC were thawed and washed. At the time of the earliest PBMC sample for each participant with HIV, ages ranged from about 23 to 60 years. Per participant, PBMC samples came from 1-4 timepoints prior to ART initiation and 2-8 timepoints following ART initiation, for a median of 7 samples. For every participant, serial HIV viral load, CD4+ T-cell count, ART history and demographic data were obtained. Using a Qiagen kit on a QIAcube, genomic DNA was extracted from unsorted PBMC, with samples processed in batches of 12.

In regard to this clone: Its antigen remains undetermined. Nothing much larger sits one base from this clone, and base qualities are not available.

This TCR came from a woman in her forties or fifties with HIV. The sample here was unsorted PBMCs, taken 2 years after starting antiretroviral therapy. Recombination connected TRBV5-5 to TRBJ2-3; the D gene cannot be resolved reliably. The CDR3 reads as follows: CASSLLAAGTDTQYF. Read as DNA, the sequence is TGTGCCAGCAGCTTGCTTGCGGCGGGCACAGATACGCAGTATTTT.